The source of this T cell receptor (beta chain) is a study of shared clonotypes between healthy human individuals. Notes on the study in general: Sampling was confined to blood; repertoires within tissues likely differ. An effect of sequencing depth on clonotype sharing among donors was expected.

To note about this clone: Its antigen is unknown.

The protocol was immunoSEQ multiplex PCR, while the TCRdb copy is restricted to in-frame clones and leaves out a portion. The sample shows 470,000 or so clones, about 72% of them seen only once. The sequencing input was PBMCs. This receptor was identified in a woman aged 40-49 years in good health. Some clones in this sample may be carry-over from other donors' samples.

CDR3 nucleotides: TGTGCCAGTAGTATCCCGGGACTAGCGGATGAGCAGTTCTTC. As protein: CASSIPGLADEQFF. The rearrangement links TRBV19 to TRBJ2-1; 11 bases are a match to TRBD2. This CDR3 is 14 amino acids long. The V and J ends lost 3 bases and 8 bases, in that order; junction bases with no gene match: 3. The V gene's germline CDR1 is LNHDA and CDR2 SQIVND (reference sequence).